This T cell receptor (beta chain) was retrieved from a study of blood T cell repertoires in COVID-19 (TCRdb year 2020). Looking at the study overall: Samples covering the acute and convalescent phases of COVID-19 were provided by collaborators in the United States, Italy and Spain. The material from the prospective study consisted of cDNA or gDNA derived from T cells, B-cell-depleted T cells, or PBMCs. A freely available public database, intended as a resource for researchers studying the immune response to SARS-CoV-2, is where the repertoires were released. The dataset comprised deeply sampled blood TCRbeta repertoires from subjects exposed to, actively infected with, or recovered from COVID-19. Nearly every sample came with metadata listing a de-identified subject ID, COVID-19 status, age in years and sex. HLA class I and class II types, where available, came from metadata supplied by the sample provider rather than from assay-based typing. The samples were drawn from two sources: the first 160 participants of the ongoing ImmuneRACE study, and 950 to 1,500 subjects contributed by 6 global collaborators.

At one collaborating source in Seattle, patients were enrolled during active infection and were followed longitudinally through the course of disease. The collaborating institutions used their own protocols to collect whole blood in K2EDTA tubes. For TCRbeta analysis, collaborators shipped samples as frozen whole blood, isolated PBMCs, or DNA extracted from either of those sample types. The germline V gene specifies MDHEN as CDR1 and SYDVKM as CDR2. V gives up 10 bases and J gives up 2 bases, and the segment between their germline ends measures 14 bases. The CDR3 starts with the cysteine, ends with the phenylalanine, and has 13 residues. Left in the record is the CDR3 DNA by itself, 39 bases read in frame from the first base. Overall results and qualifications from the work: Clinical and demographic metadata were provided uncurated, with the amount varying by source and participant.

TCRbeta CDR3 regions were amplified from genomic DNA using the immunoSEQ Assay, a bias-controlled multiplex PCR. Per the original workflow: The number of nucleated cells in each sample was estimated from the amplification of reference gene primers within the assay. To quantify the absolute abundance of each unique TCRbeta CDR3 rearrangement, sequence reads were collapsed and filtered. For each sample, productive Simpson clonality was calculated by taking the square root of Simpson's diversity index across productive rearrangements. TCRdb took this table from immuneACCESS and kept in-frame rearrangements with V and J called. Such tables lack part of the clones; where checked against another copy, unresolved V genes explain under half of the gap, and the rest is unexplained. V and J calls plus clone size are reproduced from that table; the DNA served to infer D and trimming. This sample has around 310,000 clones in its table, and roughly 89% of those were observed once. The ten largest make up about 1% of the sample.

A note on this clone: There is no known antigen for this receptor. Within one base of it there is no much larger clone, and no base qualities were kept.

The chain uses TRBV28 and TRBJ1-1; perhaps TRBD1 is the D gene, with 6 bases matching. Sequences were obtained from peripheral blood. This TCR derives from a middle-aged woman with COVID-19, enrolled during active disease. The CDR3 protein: CAIKGGGNTEAFF. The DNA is TGTGCCATCAAAGGGGGGGGCAACACTGAAGCTTTCTTT.